This TCR beta chain was recovered during a study of identical twins. This CDR3 region has 15 residues. CDR1 MNHEY and CDR2 SMNVEV come from the germline V gene (reference sequence). V was trimmed by 4 bases and J by 4 bases, leaving 17 bases between them. MiXCR, run by TCRdb on the 5' RACE reads, gives a single entry per CDR3 protein. This sample carries 270,000 or so distinct CDR3 sequences, around 8.8% of them seen once, and the ten largest clones take approximately 3%. The same data also went into a second study, on yellow fever vaccine responses in identical twins.

This TCR was sampled from a woman between 18 and 29 years old in good health. The chain has TRBV27 and TRBJ2-7, with D tentatively TRBD1 (5 bases). Material: CD8+ T cells sorted from blood. The CDR3 loop is CASSYSRAASYEQYF. The CDR3 DNA reads TGTGCCAGCAGTTATTCCAGGGCTGCTTCATACGAGCAGTACTTC.